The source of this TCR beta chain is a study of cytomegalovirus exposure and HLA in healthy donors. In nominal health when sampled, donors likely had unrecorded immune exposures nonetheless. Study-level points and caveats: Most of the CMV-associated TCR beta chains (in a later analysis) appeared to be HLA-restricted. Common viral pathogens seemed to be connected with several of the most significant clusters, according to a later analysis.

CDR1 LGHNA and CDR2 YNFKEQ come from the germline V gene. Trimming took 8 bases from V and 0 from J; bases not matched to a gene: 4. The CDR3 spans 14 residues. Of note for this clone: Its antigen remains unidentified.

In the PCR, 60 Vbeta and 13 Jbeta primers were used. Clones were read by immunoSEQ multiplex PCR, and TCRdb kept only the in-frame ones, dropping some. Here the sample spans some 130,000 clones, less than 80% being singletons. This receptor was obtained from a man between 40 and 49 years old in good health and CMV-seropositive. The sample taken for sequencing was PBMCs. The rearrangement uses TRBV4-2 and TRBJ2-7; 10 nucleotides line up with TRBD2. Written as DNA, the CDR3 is TGTGCCAGCTCCGGGACTAGCGCCTCCTACGAGCAGTACTTC. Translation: CASSGTSASYEQYF.